Each of the 12 T cell receptor beta chains below was sequenced from the same sample in a study of T-cell reconstitution after alpha-beta-depleted transplantation in children. Researchers prepared the TCRbeta library using unique molecular identifiers, the study reports. Using its own MiXCR run on the PCR reads, TCRdb lists one record per CDR3 protein. Of some 200,000 distinct CDR3 sequences in the sample, about 8.4% were seen once. The sequencing here drew on PBMCs, mostly from graft donor cells, taken 360 days after TCRalphabeta/CD19-depleted stem cell transplant. The receptors were sampled from a male patient between 2 and 9 years old who had a stem cell transplant for acute myeloid leukemia, so the T cells may come from the graft donor.

This clonotype turned up a few times. The chain links TRBV5-1 to TRBJ1-1, with D uncertain. This CDR3 has 13 amino acids. Germline CDR1 is SGHRS and CDR2 is YFSETQ. V shed 0 bases and J shed 0 bases, with 3 bases lying between them. The CDR3: CASSLGMNTEAFF. The CDR3 DNA is TGCGCCAGCAGCTTGGGCATGAACACTGAAGCTTTCTTT. Supplemented by reference TRBV5-1 and TRBJ1-1, the full variable domain reads KAGVTQTPRYLIKTRGQQVTLSCSPISGHRSVSWYQQTPGQGLQFLFEYFSETQRNKGNFPGRFSGRQFSNSRSEMNVSTLELGDSALYLCASSLGMNTEAFFGQGTRLTVV.

The chain combines TRBV6-1 with TRBJ2-7; TRBD2 matches 7 bases. Trimming removed 3 bases from V and 0 bases from J; junction bases left unmatched: 5. This CDR3 has 15 amino acids. Germline V lookup: CDR1 MNHNS, CDR2 SASEGT. The CDR3 is CASSEGGGASYEQYF. The DNA for the CDR3 is TGTGCCAGCAGTGAGGGCGGGGGTGCCTCCTACGAGCAGTACTTC.

V and J are TRBV20-1 and TRBJ2-1, with a tentative D call TRBD2 (5 bases). Between the trimmed V and J ends, which lost 3 bases and 0 bases, there was a span of 9 bases. The CDR3 runs to 14 residues. Looked up from germline, CDR1 is DFQATT and CDR2 is SNEGSKA (reference sequence). CDR3 DNA sequence: TGCAGTGCTAGCCGAGGGCGCTCCTACAATGAGCAGTTCTTC. It specifies CSASRGRSYNEQFF.

This clonotype was seen only a few times. CDR3 nucleotides: TGTGCCAGCAGTTTCGGGACAGGTACGGGGGAGCAGTACTTC. Translating gives CASSFGTGTGEQYF. The chain employs TRBV27 and TRBJ2-7, with 8 bases lining up with TRBD1. Trimming cost V 3 bases and J 7 bases; bases outside gene matches: 8. This CDR3 region has 14 residues. The germline CDR1 and CDR2 sequences are MNHEY and SMNVEV (reference sequence).

This clonotype was counted many times. The rearrangement links TRBV9 to TRBJ2-3; 7 nucleotides agree with TRBD1. Germline trimming cut 5 bases from V and 1 base from J; bases unmatched to any gene: 7. CDR3 size: 15 residues. Germline loops: CDR1 SGDLS, CDR2 YYNGEE. The CDR3 bases are TGTGCCAGCAGATCCGGGACAGACGGCACAGATACGCAGTATTTT. Residues: CASRSGTDGTDTQYF.

This clonotype came up many times. The rearrangement joins TRBV7-2 to TRBJ2-5; D not resolved. The CDR3 extends over 14 amino acids. Between the trimmed V and J ends, which lost 1 base and 5 bases, there was a span of 11 bases. Germline V gene data show CDR1 as SGHTA and CDR2 as FQGNSA. The CDR3 nucleotides read TGTGCCAGCAGCTTAGGATCTACCGAGGAGACCCAGTACTTC. Translating it yields CASSLGSTEETQYF.

The table lists this clonotype with a few counts. The J gene is TRBJ2-2, the V gene TRBV7-2, with 8 bases lining up with TRBD2. V lost 5 bases, J lost 4 bases, and 6 bases stayed unmatched. Germline V lookup: CDR1 SGHTA, CDR2 FQGNSA. The CDR3 sequence is 15 residues long. The CDR3 nucleotides read TGTGCCAGCAGCGCCCCGGGAGGGTTCACCGGGGAGCTGTTTTTT. Translating gives CASSAPGGFTGELFF.

This clonotype was counted many times. The chain combines TRBV7-2 with TRBJ2-1; D not resolved. V lost 1 base to trimming and J lost 14 bases, with 12 bases between them. In germline, CDR1 is SGHTA, CDR2 FQGNSA. CDR3 length: 12 residues. The CDR3 nucleotides read TGTGCCAGCAGCTTAGGTGCTCCTAGGAAGTTCTTC. Translating it yields CASSLGAPRKFF.

V usage is TRBV5-1 and J usage is TRBJ1-3, with D hard to call. The CDR3 loop spans 14 amino acids. The germline gives CDR1 SGHRS, CDR2 YFSETQ. Trimming cost V 3 bases and J 7 bases, with 14 bases left between them. The CDR3 is CASSSTGGENTIYF. CDR3 in DNA: TGCGCCAGCAGCTCTACGGGAGGCGAGAACACCATATATTTT.

This clonotype was seen ten or more times. The chain uses TRBV20-1 and TRBJ1-5; 8 nucleotides align to TRBD1. The CDR3 is 15 residues long. Losses at the gene ends were 5 bases for V and 3 bases for J; bases not matched to a gene: 9. In germline, CDR1 is DFQATT, CDR2 SNEGSKA (reference sequence). The CDR3 loop is CSASRTGIINQPQHF. The CDR3 DNA sequence: TGCAGTGCTTCCCGGACAGGGATTATCAATCAGCCCCAGCATTTT.

This clonotype was seen repeatedly, ten times or more. The chain uses TRBV12-3 or TRBV12-4 and TRBJ1-6; D may be TRBD1 (6 bases). The CDR3 is 16 residues long. Between the trimmed V and J ends, which lost 5 bases and 7 bases, there was a span of 18 bases. The CDR3 region is CASSRGKGVKNSPLHF. In DNA, the CDR3 is TGTGCCAGCAGTAGAGGGAAGGGGGTGAAGAATTCACCCCTCCACTTT.

This clonotype was detected only a few times. The chain carries TRBV7-9 and TRBJ2-1; 7 bases fit TRBD2. The CDR3 extends over 15 amino acids. V lost 0 bases, J lost 4 bases, and 3 bases stayed unmatched. The germline V gene encodes CDR1 SEHNR and CDR2 FQNEAQ (reference sequence). The CDR3 here is CASSLAQAGYNEQFF. In nucleotides, the CDR3 is TGTGCCAGCAGCTTAGCTCAAGCGGGGTACAATGAGCAGTTCTTC.